This is a list of T cell receptor beta chains from one sample in a study of T cells in Graves' hyperthyroidism and ophthalmopathy. MiXCR was run by TCRdb on the multiplex PCR reads, yielding one entry per CDR3 protein. The sample has around 300,000 distinct CDR3 sequences; around 20% are singletons. Sequenced: blood. Receptor source: a man between 25 and 39 years old with Graves' ophthalmopathy. Each CDR3 is given with its conserved first and last residue. D genes are given only for firm matches. A clone size is listed for some rows: how often the clone was seen (once, few, many), or a class if it is expanded.

j_gene | d_gene | abundance | v_gene | CDR3nt | CDR3aa
TRBJ2-1 | TRBD1 | few | TRBV20-1 | TGCAGTGCTAGATCGGCAGGGGGTATCAATGAGCAGTTCTTC | CSARSAGGINEQFF
TRBJ2-7 | TRBD2 | . | TRBV6-1 | TGTGCCAGCAGTGACCGGACTAGCGGGACCCACGAGCAGTACTTC | CASSDRTSGTHEQYF
TRBJ1-1 | TRBD1 | . | TRBV20-1 | TGCAGTGCTAGACAGGGGGACGTTGAAGCTTTCTTT | CSARQGDVEAFF
TRBJ1-2 | TRBD1 | few | TRBV18 | TGTGCCAGCTCATCCGACAGGGAGGGCTACACCTTC | CASSSDREGYTF
TRBJ1-1 | TRBD1 | many | TRBV30 | TGTGCCTGGAGGAGGACAGGGGGAGGCACTGAAGCTTTCTTT | CAWRRTGGGTEAFF
TRBJ1-5 | . | . | TRBV6-2/TRBV6-3 | TGTGCCAGCAGTCCTTTTACCGGACGGCCCCAGCATTTT | CASSPFTGRPQHF
TRBJ2-1 | . | many | TRBV20-1 | TGCAGTGCTAAGGCCGGGCAATACAATGAGCAGTTCTTC | CSAKAGQYNEQFF
TRBJ2-7 | TRBD2 | few | TRBV4-1 | TGCGCCAGCAGCCAAGATTTCAGCGGGGGGACCTACGAGCAGTACTTC | CASSQDFSGGTYEQYF
TRBJ1-5 | . | . | TRBV27 | TGTGCCAGCAGTTTATTGAGTGCTAGCAATCAGCCCCAGCATTTT | CASSLLSASNQPQHF
TRBJ2-7 | TRBD1 | many | TRBV20-1 | TGCAGTGTTTACCGGACAGGGTCCTACGAGCAGTACTTC | CSVYRTGSYEQYF
TRBJ1-5 | . | few | TRBV20-1 | TGCAGTGCTAGAGATCTCATCCATACGCCTAATCAGCCCCAGCATTTT | CSARDLIHTPNQPQHF
TRBJ2-1 | . | . | TRBV18 | TGTGCCAGCTCACCTATCGGACGGACCAATGAGCAGTTCTTC | CASSPIGRTNEQFF
TRBJ2-1 | TRBD2 | . | TRBV11-3 | TGTGCCAGCAGCTTCGCTAGCGGGAGGGGGGGGGAGTTCTTC | CASSFASGRGGEFF
TRBJ2-7 | TRBD1 | many | TRBV29-1 | TGCAGCGTTGAAGGGACAGGGAATAACTACGAGCAGTACTTC | CSVEGTGNNYEQYF
TRBJ1-3 | . | . | TRBV11-3 | TGTGCCAGCAGCTTTACCTTCAGCTCTGGAAACACCATATATTTT | CASSFTFSSGNTIYF
TRBJ1-6 | . | . | TRBV15 | TGTGCCACCAGCGGCCTACAGGGCTACTCCTATAATTCACCCCTCCACTTT | CATSGLQGYSYNSPLHF
TRBJ1-2 | . | . | TRBV30 | TGTGCCTGGACCCCAGACCTTACCTATGGCTACACCTTC | CAWTPDLTYGYTF
TRBJ2-7 | . | many | TRBV12-3/TRBV12-4 | TGTGCCAGCAGTCACCCACCGCCGTTCTACGAGCAGTACTTC | CASSHPPPFYEQYF
TRBJ2-5 | TRBD1 | many | TRBV27 | TGTGCCAGCAGTTCGGGACAGGGCTTCCAAGAGACCCAGTACTTC | CASSSGQGFQETQYF
TRBJ1-6 | . | few | TRBV2 | TGTGCCAGCAATGCGAATTCACCCCTCCACTTT | CASNANSPLHF
TRBJ2-4 | TRBD1 | . | TRBV20-1 | TGCAGTGCTAGCCGGACAGGGATAGCCAAAAACATTCAGTACTTC | CSASRTGIAKNIQYF
TRBJ2-2 | TRBD2 | . | TRBV19 | TGTGCCAGTAGTAACGGGAGGGCCGGCACCGGGGAGCTGTTTTTT | CASSNGRAGTGELFF
TRBJ2-7 | TRBD1 | many | TRBV28 | TGTGCCAGCAGTTTATTCGGGGACAGGGACTACGAGCAGTACTTC | CASSLFGDRDYEQYF
TRBJ2-7 | . | many | TRBV12-3/TRBV12-4 | TGTGCCAGCACCCCTGACCGTTACTCCTACGAGCAGTACTTC | CASTPDRYSYEQYF
TRBJ2-5 | . | . | TRBV19 | TGTGCCAGTAGGCAATTTAGGGGCGGAAAAGAGACCCAGTACTTC | CASRQFRGGKETQYF
TRBJ2-2 | . | . | TRBV6-1 | TGTGCCAGCAGCCAAGTAGGCGGCCTAGCGAACACCGGGGAGCTGTTTTTT | CASSQVGGLANTGELFF
TRBJ1-1 | TRBD1 | . | TRBV29-1 | TGCAGCGTTGTGGACAGGGGGAAAGTTCGTGAAGCTTTCTTT | CSVVDRGKVREAFF
TRBJ2-4 | TRBD2 | . | TRBV18 | TGTGCCAGCTCACCGCGTCGGGGGGGTGGGTACTTC | CASSPRRGGGYF
TRBJ2-3 | . | . | TRBV20-1 | TGCAGTGCTAGAGCCAGTCCTGAGGGGGTGACAGATACGCAGTATTTT | CSARASPEGVTDTQYF
TRBJ1-2 | TRBD1 | many | TRBV7-6 | TGTGCCAGCAGCTCCGGGACAGGATACTATGGCTACACCTTC | CASSSGTGYYGYTF
TRBJ2-5 | TRBD1 | few | TRBV11-3 | TGTGCCAGCAGCTTAGCCCTGGACAGGGGAAAGACCCAGTACTTC | CASSLALDRGKTQYF
TRBJ1-4 | . | . | TRBV30 | TGTGCCTGGAGTAGAAATGAAAAACTGTTTTTT | CAWSRNEKLFF
TRBJ2-1 | . | many | TRBV2 | TGTGCCAGCAGCGACAGGACCTACAATGAGCAGTTCTTC | CASSDRTYNEQFF
TRBJ1-1 | . | . | TRBV2 | TGTGCCAGCAGTCAGGGGTGGGCCACTGAAGCTTTCTTT | CASSQGWATEAFF
TRBJ1-5 | TRBD1 | . | TRBV15 | TGTGCCACCAGCCGATGGGACAGTGGGATGGGGCCCCAGCATTTT | CATSRWDSGMGPQHF
TRBJ2-1 | . | few | TRBV7-9 | TGTGCCAGCAGCTCCCTGGGACTGGGGAGCTCCTACAATGAGCAGTTCTTC | CASSSLGLGSSYNEQFF
TRBJ1-5 | . | . | TRBV28 | TGTGCCAGCAGTTTACGAGGGTCAGGCGGGCAGCCCCAGCATTTT | CASSLRGSGGQPQHF
TRBJ2-1 | . | few | TRBV20-1 | TGCAGTGCTAGTCGGGGCTCCTACAATGAGCAGTTCTTC | CSASRGSYNEQFF
TRBJ2-5 | . | . | TRBV6-5 | TGTGCCAGCAGTTACGGGGACTCCGGAGCGGGGACCCAGTACTTC | CASSYGDSGAGTQYF
TRBJ2-3 | TRBD2 | few | TRBV12-3/TRBV12-4 | TGTGCCAGCAAGGGGCGGGAGGGGAGCACAGATACGCAGTATTTT | CASKGREGSTDTQYF
TRBJ2-2 | TRBD1 | . | TRBV10-3 | TGTGCCATCAGTGGGGACAGAGGGAACACCGGGGAGCTGTTTTTT | CAISGDRGNTGELFF
TRBJ1-2 | . | few | TRBV27 | TGTGCCAGCAGCCCACGGGTCGCTAACTATGGCTACACCTTC | CASSPRVANYGYTF
TRBJ1-1 | . | . | TRBV7-3 | TGTGCCAGCAGCCCGAAGGGGCCGGGGGGCAGCACTGAAGCTTTCTTT | CASSPKGPGGSTEAFF
TRBJ1-5 | . | few | TRBV19 | TGTGCCAGTAGTAAGACAGGATTACAGCCCCAGCATTTT | CASSKTGLQPQHF
TRBJ1-5 | TRBD1 | many | TRBV2 | TGTGCCAGCAGAGAGGACAGGGTTGGTAATCAGCCCCAGCATTTT | CASREDRVGNQPQHF
TRBJ1-2 | . | many | TRBV29-1 | TGCAGCGTTGGCCCCCAAGATACCCTACGTAACTATGGCTACACCTTC | CSVGPQDTLRNYGYTF
TRBJ1-4 | . | . | TRBV19 | TGTGCCTCCCGGGCGGCAGGGCAGATCGAATATGAAAAACTGTTTTTT | CASRAAGQIEYEKLFF
TRBJ1-5 | . | many | TRBV28 | TGTGCCAGCAGCGGTGAGGTGGACAATCAGCCCCAGCATTTT | CASSGEVDNQPQHF